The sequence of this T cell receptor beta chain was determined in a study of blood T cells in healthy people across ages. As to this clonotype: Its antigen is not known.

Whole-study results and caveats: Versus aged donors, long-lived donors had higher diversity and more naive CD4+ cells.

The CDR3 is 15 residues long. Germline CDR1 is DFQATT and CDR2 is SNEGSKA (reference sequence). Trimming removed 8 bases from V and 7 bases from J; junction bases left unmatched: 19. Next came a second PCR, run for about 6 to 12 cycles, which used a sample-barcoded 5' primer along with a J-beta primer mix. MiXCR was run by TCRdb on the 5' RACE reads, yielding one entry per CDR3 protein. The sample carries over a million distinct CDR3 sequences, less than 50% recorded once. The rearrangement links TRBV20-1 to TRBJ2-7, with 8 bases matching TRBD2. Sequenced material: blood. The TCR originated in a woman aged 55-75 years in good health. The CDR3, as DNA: TGCAGTATTAGCGGGATCGAGGGCTCCTACAATGAGCAGTACTTC. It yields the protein CSISGIEGSYNEQYF.